This TCR beta chain was obtained from a study of human versus mouse CDR3 diversity and MHC coevolution. Study-level information: immunoSEQ was reported to reach one in 200,000 T cells sensitivity.

TCRdb keeps only in-frame clones here, not all; method: immunoSEQ multiplex PCR. The table lists about 77,000 clones, 92% of them singletons. Germline CDR1 and CDR2: SGDLS and YYNGEE. This CDR3 contains 13 residues. Unmatched junction bases numbered 5, after V lost 4 bases and J lost 5 bases. The chain recombines TRBV9 with TRBJ2-5; TRBD2 matches 7 bases. Sample: naive CD4+ T cells from blood. Noted subset: CD45RO-negative CD62L-positive naive CD4 T cells. The source of this sequence is a person between 25 and 69 years old in good health. For the CDR3, the DNA is TGTGCCAGCAGCCCAGTGGGGGGGGAGACCCAGTACTTC. Its protein is CASSPVGGETQYF.